This note documents a single T cell receptor beta chain sequence. What it recognizes is unknown. The data stem from a study of shared clonotypes between healthy human individuals. Study outcomes and limitations: Having only a few donors restricted how much genetic and exposure-history diversity was captured. Only blood was sampled, and tissue TCR repertoires likely differ from blood ones.

This table comes from immunoSEQ multiplex PCR, and its TCRdb copy is limited to in-frame clones, with some not included. The sample consists of 2,500,000 or so clones, approximately 90% of them appearing once. Per germline, CDR1 LNHDA and CDR2 SQIVND (reference sequence). Trimming stripped 5 bases from V and 6 bases from J, with 11 bases between. The CDR3 runs 14 residues. This sequence was found in a man younger than 35 in good health. The genes are TRBV19 and TRBJ1-6, with D unresolved. Sequenced: naive CD4+ T cells sorted from blood. Subset here: CD45RA+ positively selected. CDR3 nucleotide sequence: TGTGCCAGTAGTCAGGCGGGTTCTAATTCACCCCTCCACTTT. It translates to CASSQAGSNSPLHF.